The source of this T cell receptor (beta chain) is a study of CD8+ T cells in alopecia areata (dated by TCRdb to 2016 to 2019). Background on the whole study: Female C3H/HeJ recipients, roughly 6-10 weeks old, were grafted with skin from C3H/HeJ donors with spontaneous alopecia (about 6-13 months old). High-throughput TCRbeta sequencing was used to examine T cell clonal expansion in alopecia areata in both the C3H/HeJ mouse model and human patients. On the human side, TCRbeta sequencing was run on scalp tissue and on sorted CD4+ and CD8+ peripheral blood T cells from healthy controls and from alopecia areata patients with either patchy or totalis/universalis disease. Clonality in the scalp was compared among normal scalp (n=4), patchy alopecia areata scalp (n=8), and alopecia totalis/universalis scalp (n=8). RNA was extracted with the PAXgene miRNA kit for fixed scalp, the miRNeasy kit for PBMCs, and the RNeasy kit for mouse skin. immunoSEQ multiplex PCR using 35 Vbeta forward primers and 13 Jbeta reverse primers was used to amplify TCRbeta CDR3 regions. What the study reported, not specific to this receptor: Compared with normal scalp, lesional scalp, particularly in alopecia totalis/universalis, had higher clonality and more expanded CD8+ clones, which suggests antigenic drive. Unlike mouse skin, where gammadelta T cells dominate, normal human skin contains resident alphabeta T cells that get sequenced too, which complicates analysis of the scalp TCR repertoire. Compared with mice, TCR sequences shared between patients were less clear, possibly partly because of HLA diversity across the patient population.

Cells from pooled mouse cutaneous lymph nodes were stained for CD4, CD8alpha, NKG2D, NKG2ACE and other markers and then sorted on a BD Influx. The library came from the immunoSEQ multiplex PCR assay. To provide template for TCR sequencing, every sample had RNA extracted and reverse transcribed into cDNA. First-strand cDNA was synthesized with SuperScript III using a 2:1 mix of oligo-dT and random hexamers. A synthetic immune receptor repertoire was used to gauge amplification bias, and whatever bias remained was removed computationally. Libraries were sequenced on Illumina HiSeq using 60 bp reads that covered the CDR3 and were read from J toward V. In the authors' own workflow: Raw reads were preprocessed to remove errors, and CDR3 was defined according to IMGT conventions as the region from the conserved cysteine to phenylalanine. To get clonality, Shannon entropy was normalized by log2 of the number of productive unique TCRs and the result was subtracted from 1. Whether scalp clones were CD4 or CD8 was inferred by matching scalp TCRbeta sequences against CD4 and CD8 repertoires sorted from blood. TCRdb mirrors the immuneACCESS table, restricted to in-frame sequences. Some clones are absent from its copies; in checked studies, under half trace to an unresolved V gene, and the reason for the others is unknown. V, J and clone size reflect that table, while D and trimming were determined from the DNA. This sample shows 200,000 to 300,000 clones, and none of them turns up only once. The ten largest clones represent more than 1% of the sample.

Unmatched junction bases come to 8, with V trimmed by 3 bases and J by 1 base. CDR1 and CDR2 are read off the germline V gene as NSHNY and SYGAGN. The CDR3, from cysteine to phenylalanine, totals 16 residues. The DNA covers only part of the CDR3, 36 bases in frame from base 1. Details on this clone: The target of this receptor is not known. This receptor is murine, so its gene names and germline sequences reflect the mouse genome. Sequencing ends 4 residues short of the CDR3 end; the germline J gene provides the rest.

Sequenced material: CD4+ T cells sorted from a lymph node. The chain couples TRBV13-1 to TRBJ2-7; the central 9 bases match TRBD2. This TCR was sampled from a C3H/HeJ mouse with alopecia areata. These mice carry the MHC haplotype H2-k. The sequenced CDR3 bases are TGTGCCAGCAGTGCCCGACTGGGGGTACGTTCCTAT. Its translation is CASSARLGVRSY. The full CDR3 reads CASSARLGVRSYEQYF.